The clone carrying this TCR beta chain was seen a few times. Its antigen is as yet unknown. Expressed TCRB transcripts were sequenced after all isolated RNA was converted to cDNA. Data came from immunoSEQ multiplex PCR; TCRdb stores just in-frame clones and leaves some out. The table records 110,000 to 150,000 clones, about 7% of them present only once. This specimen comes from a study of beta chain features in type 1 diabetes. Looking at the study overall: Cells sorted and examined across all samples totaled more than 90,000,000.

Trimming left V 0 bases short and J 15 bases short, with 21 bases between. The CDR3 spans 15 residues. Germline CDR1 reads SGHTA; CDR2 reads FQGTGA. Study results and limitations: High-TCR-expressing cells could be over-represented by cDNA sequencing. Whether HLA type influences TCRB rearrangement remained unresolved here.

The specimen sequenced was central memory CD4+ T cells from blood. The clonotype was recovered from a woman in her twenties or thirties in good health. This chain uses TRBV7-3 with TRBJ1-3; D perhaps matches TRBD1 (6 bases). The CDR3 sequence is CASSLTGTTDSRQYF. In DNA, the CDR3 is TGTGCCAGCAGCTTAACGGGTACTACGGACAGTAGACAATATTTT. Drawing the rest from reference TRBV7-3 and TRBJ1-3, the complete variable domain is GAGVSQTPSNKVTEKGKYVELRCDPISGHTALYWYRQSLGQGPEFLIYFQGTGAADDSGLPNDRFFAVRPEGSVSTLKIQRTERGDSAVYLCASSLTGTTDSRQYFGEGSWLTVV.